This T cell receptor (beta chain) was recorded in a study of blood T cell repertoires in COVID-19. Germline CDR1 and CDR2: MNHEY and SVGAGI. V lost 7 bases to trimming and J lost 5 bases, with 12 bases between them. The CDR3 runs to 14 residues. The protocol was immunoSEQ multiplex PCR, while the TCRdb copy is restricted to in-frame clones and leaves out a portion. The sample has 95,000 to 150,000 clones; around 76% are singletons. The chain has TRBV6-5 and TRBJ2-6, with D possibly matching TRBD1 (5 bases). This receptor was obtained from a man aged 65-85 years with acute or convalescent COVID-19. Source material: peripheral blood. The CDR3, as DNA: TGTGCCAGCACCTCCGAGGACAGGGCCAACGTCCTGACTTTC. Amino acids: CASTSEDRANVLTF.